This TCR beta chain was captured in a study of T-cell reconstitution after alpha-beta-depleted transplantation in children. Study-wide points: The study traced high day-60 TCRbeta diversity in some patients to surviving recipient T cells and thymic progenitors. At around two months after transplant, the alpha-beta T cells were reportedly derived from several hundred expanded clones that came from non-depleted graft cells. By one year post-transplant, T-cell counts and diversity largely arose from T cells that were newly produced.

This clonotype has just a few counts. Its antigen is unknown. Preparation of the TCRbeta library was carried out with unique molecular identifiers. TCRdb processed the PCR reads anew with MiXCR; each CDR3 protein has one entry. The repertoire holds around 420,000 distinct CDR3 sequences, about a sixth seen once, with just under 30% in the top ten. The CDR3 contains 14 residues. V was clipped by 3 bases and J by 3 bases, with 12 bases between them. The germline CDR1 and CDR2 sequences are SGHTA and FQGNSA. The specimen comprised PBMCs, mostly from graft donor cells, sampled 360 days after TCRalphabeta/CD19-depleted stem cell transplant. The rearrangement uses TRBV7-2 and TRBJ2-7; D gene uncertain. The source is a boy in the first two years of life who had a stem cell transplant for Wiskott-Aldrich syndrome, so the T cells may come from the graft donor. CDR3 region: CASSFRWNSYEQYF. The CDR3 DNA follows: TGTGCCAGCAGCTTTCGTTGGAACAGCTACGAGCAGTACTTC. The whole variable domain, remainder taken from reference TRBV7-2 and TRBJ2-7, is GAGVSQSPSNKVTEKGKDVELRCDPISGHTALYWYRQSLGQGLEFLIYFQGNSAPDKSGLPSDRFSAERTGGSVSTLTIQRTQQEDSAVYLCASSFRWNSYEQYFGPGTRLTVT.